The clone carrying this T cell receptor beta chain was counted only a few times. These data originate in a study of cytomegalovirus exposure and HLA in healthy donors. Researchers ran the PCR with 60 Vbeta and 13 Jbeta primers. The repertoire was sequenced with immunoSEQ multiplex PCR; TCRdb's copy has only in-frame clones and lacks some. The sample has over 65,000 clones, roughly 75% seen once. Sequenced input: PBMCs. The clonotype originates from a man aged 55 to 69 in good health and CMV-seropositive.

The CDR3 loop is CASSLTGGGNTIYF. As DNA, the CDR3 is TGTGCCAGCAGTTTGACAGGAGGTGGAAACACCATATATTTT. The chain combines TRBV11-2 with TRBJ1-3, with D maybe TRBD1 (6 bases). This CDR3 is 14 amino acids long. The ends were cut back, 6 bases at V and 3 bases at J, with 12 bases in the middle. CDR1 and CDR2 from the germline V gene are SGHAT and FQNNGV. Combining the CDR3 with reference TRBV11-2 and TRBJ1-3 gives the whole variable domain EAGVAQSPRYKIIEKRQSVAFWCNPISGHATLYWYQQILGQGPKLLIQFQNNGVVDDSQLPKDRFSAERLKGVDSTLKIQPAKLEDSAVYLCASSLTGGGNTIYFGEGSWLTVV.